This TCR beta chain was observed in a study of cytomegalovirus exposure and HLA in healthy donors. Assay: immunoSEQ multiplex PCR; the TCRdb copy retains only in-frame clones and omits some. The sample records some 100,000 clones, around 88% being singletons. A remark on this clone: What it binds is unknown.

Study results and limitations: Per published reports, the classifier diagnosed cytomegalovirus status with high specificity and sensitivity. The study recorded more than 150 TCR beta chains that were cytomegalovirus-associated. Some public TCRs appeared in many individuals, while most sequences were rare.

Sequencing was performed on PBMCs. The receptor was derived from a man younger than 30 in good health and CMV-seronegative.

The CDR3 nucleotides read TGTGCCAGCAGTGAGAGTTATAACACAGATACGCAGTATTTT. It specifies CASSESYNTDTQYF. The rearrangement links TRBV6-4 to TRBJ2-3; D ambiguous. Germline V gene lookup returns CDR1 MRHNA and CDR2 SNTAGT. Between the trimmed V and J ends, which lost 3 bases and 2 bases, there was a span of 9 bases. The CDR3 covers 14 residues.